Listed here are 8 T cell receptor beta chains from one sample, sequenced in a study of blood T cell repertoires in COVID-19. Repertoires were generated with immunoSEQ multiplex PCR, while TCRdb's copy carries only in-frame clones and drops some. The repertoire holds about 200,000 clones, about 88% seen once, with 4.5% to 5% in the top ten. The sequencing sample was made of peripheral blood. These receptors came from a woman over 75 with acute or convalescent COVID-19.

The chain uses TRBV28 and TRBJ2-1, with TRBD2 as a possible D gene (5 bases). Germline-derived CDR1 and CDR2 are MDHEN and SYDVKM. This CDR3 is 14 amino acids long. V was shortened by 7 bases and J by 0 bases, with 10 bases between the two germline ends. The CDR3 protein is CASTAGGSYNEQFF. CDR3 DNA: TGTGCCAGCACCGCGGGTGGCTCCTACAATGAGCAGTTCTTC.

The chain employs TRBV19 and TRBJ1-6; D not certain. The CDR3 consists of 15 residues. Germline assignment: CDR1 LNHDA and CDR2 SQIVND (reference sequence). V dropped 6 bases and J dropped 0 bases, with 9 bases sitting between them. The CDR3 here is CASRALLSYNSPLHF. The DNA of the CDR3 is TGTGCCAGTAGAGCCTTACTCTCCTATAATTCACCCCTCCACTTT. Complete variable domain (other parts from reference TRBV19 and TRBJ1-6): DGGITQSPKYLFRKEGQNVTLSCEQNLNHDAMYWYRQDPGQGLRLIYYSQIVNDFQKGDIAEGYSVSREKKESFPLTVTSAQKNPTAFYLCASRALLSYNSPLHFGNGTRLTVT.

This clone was detected a few times. The chain is built from TRBV7-2 and TRBJ1-5, with 8 bases matching TRBD1. The CDR3 loop spans 14 amino acids. The V gene end was trimmed by 3 bases and the J gene end by 4 bases; junction bases not matched to a gene: 2. The germline V gene has CDR1 SGHTA and CDR2 FQGNSA. The CDR3: CASSLQGANQPQHF. CDR3 nucleotide sequence: TGTGCCAGCAGCTTGCAGGGGGCAAATCAGCCCCAGCATTTT.

CDR3 protein: CASSILSGNYGYTF. CDR3 sequence (DNA): TGTGCCAGTAGTATATTGAGCGGGAACTATGGCTACACCTTC. The gene calls are TRBV19 and TRBJ1-2; D unclear. From germline, CDR1 is LNHDA and CDR2 SQIVND (reference sequence). The CDR3 contains 14 residues. V shed 2 bases and J shed 2 bases, with 9 bases lying between them.

The V gene is TRBV29-1, the J gene TRBJ2-5, with 11 bases that match TRBD2. Unmatched junction bases numbered 10, after V lost 7 bases and J lost 3 bases. Germline V lookup: CDR1 SQVTM, CDR2 ANQGSEA. The CDR3 contains 15 residues. The CDR3 spells CSATPTSGREETQYF. The CDR3 DNA follows: TGCAGCGCAACCCCCACTAGCGGGAGAGAAGAGACCCAGTACTTC.

The rearrangement joins TRBV18 to TRBJ1-2; no firm D call. CDR3 length: 13 residues. Trimming left V 2 bases short and J 0 bases short, with 4 bases between. Germline V lookup: CDR1 KGHSH, CDR2 LQKENI. The CDR3 is CASSPGANYGYTF. CDR3 in DNA: TGTGCCAGCTCACCAGGAGCTAACTATGGCTACACCTTC.

V gene TRBV5-1 combines with J gene TRBJ1-2; 9 bases are shared with TRBD1. J was trimmed by 6 bases and V by 3 bases; bases with no gene match: 3. This CDR3 spans 13 amino acids. Looked up from germline, CDR1 is SGHRS and CDR2 is YFSETQ. CDR3 region: CASSSGQGHGYTF. In DNA, the CDR3 is TGCGCCAGCAGCTCGGGACAGGGCCATGGCTACACCTTC.

The chain joins TRBV10-1 to TRBJ2-2, with 12 bases aligning to TRBD1. Germline trimming cut 7 bases from V and 7 bases from J; bases unmatched to any gene: 13. Germline V gene sequence: CDR1 WNHNN, CDR2 SYGVQD (reference sequence). The CDR3 loop spans 17 amino acids. The CDR3 here is CASTQGQGANKGGELFF. For the CDR3, the DNA is TGCGCCAGCACCCAGGGACAGGGGGCGAATAAAGGCGGGGAGCTGTTTTTT.